Listed below are T cell receptor beta chains from one sample, sequenced in a study of T cell changes during pregnancy in multiple sclerosis. Sequencing was performed with immunoSEQ multiplex PCR; in TCRdb, only in-frame clones are kept and a portion is missing. The sample records approximately 11,000 clones, approximately 84% being singletons. Source: CD8+ T cells from peripheral blood mononuclear cells, taken after pregnancy. The receptors derive from a female donor in good health, enrolled as a control in a pregnancy study. The CDR3 runs from the conserved cysteine through the conserved F or W. A D gene is named only where the DNA matches it firmly. Expanded clones get a size class; other rows say once, few or many, or leave the size out.

CDR3: CASSLEGGGELFF; DNA: TGTGCCAGCAGCTTAGAAGGAGGCGGGGAGCTGTTTTTT; size: NA; J: TRBJ2-2; V: TRBV7-9; D: NA
CDR3: CASSLYGGTSPYNEQFF; DNA: TGTGCCAGCAGTTTATACGGCGGGACTAGCCCATACAATGAGCAGTTCTTC; size: NA; J: TRBJ2-1; V: TRBV27; D: TRBD2
CDR3: CASSFPGRNTEAFF; DNA: TGTGCCAGCAGCTTCCCGGGGAGGAACACTGAAGCTTTCTTT; size: NA; J: TRBJ1-1; V: TRBV11-2; D: NA
CDR3: CASSLERGYGYTF; DNA: TGTGCCAGCAGCTTAGAAAGGGGCTATGGCTACACCTTC; size: NA; J: TRBJ1-2; V: TRBV7-9; D: NA
CDR3: CASMTGRGFYNEQFF; DNA: TGTGCCAGCATGACCGGACGGGGGTTTTACAATGAGCAGTTCTTC; size: NA; J: TRBJ2-1; V: TRBV5-5; D: NA
CDR3: CASSQVIGRQSNQPQHF; DNA: TGCGCCAGCAGCCAAGTTATCGGTAGACAGAGCAATCAGCCCCAGCATTTT; size: NA; J: TRBJ1-5; V: TRBV4-1; D: NA
CDR3: CASSPRDRGRETQYF; DNA: TGTGCCAGCAGCCCCAGGGACAGGGGGAGAGAGACCCAGTACTTC; size: NA; J: TRBJ2-5; V: TRBV5-6; D: TRBD1
CDR3: CASRLWTGGGGGYTF; DNA: TGTGCCAGTAGACTCTGGACAGGGGGCGGTGGGGGCTACACCTTC; size: once; J: TRBJ1-2; V: TRBV19; D: TRBD1
CDR3: CASSPNLGGTGRYQETQYF; DNA: TGTGCCAGTAGTCCCAATTTGGGGGGGACAGGGAGGTACCAAGAGACCCAGTACTTC; size: NA; J: TRBJ2-5; V: TRBV19; D: TRBD1
CDR3: CASSAGQKETQYF; DNA: TGCGCCAGCAGCGCGGGACAGAAAGAGACCCAGTACTTC; size: NA; J: TRBJ2-5; V: TRBV5-1; D: NA
CDR3: CASSLDPTGAKGNTIYF; DNA: TGCGCCAGCAGCTTGGACCCAACAGGGGCTAAGGGAAACACCATATATTTT; size: NA; J: TRBJ1-3; V: TRBV5-1; D: TRBD1
CDR3: CASSDRDNSPLHF; DNA: TGTGCCAGCAGTGACAGGGATAATTCACCCCTCCACTTT; size: NA; J: TRBJ1-6; V: TRBV6-5; D: TRBD1
CDR3: CASSLWGLEQFF; DNA: TGTGCCAGCAGCTTGTGGGGACTTGAGCAGTTCTTC; size: medium-sized; J: TRBJ2-1; V: TRBV5-5; D: NA
CDR3: CASSKLVSGREQYF; DNA: TGTGCCAGCAGCAAACTCGTTAGCGGGAGGGAGCAGTACTTC; size: NA; J: TRBJ2-7; V: TRBV21-1; D: NA
CDR3: CASAVRGTEAFF; DNA: TGTGCCAGCGCAGTCAGGGGCACTGAAGCTTTCTTT; size: NA; J: TRBJ1-1; V: TRBV2; D: NA
CDR3: CASSLASGGSYEQYF; DNA: TGTGCCAGCAGCTTAGCTTCCGGGGGGAGCTACGAGCAGTACTTC; size: NA; J: TRBJ2-7; V: TRBV7-2; D: TRBD2
CDR3: CASSYQDIGGYTF; DNA: TGTGCCAGCAGTTACCAGGACATAGGGGGCTACACCTTC; size: NA; J: TRBJ1-2; V: TRBV6-6; D: NA
CDR3: CAWGAGVEASEQYF; DNA: TGTGCCTGGGGGGCAGGGGTCGAGGCCTCCGAGCAGTACTTC; size: NA; J: TRBJ2-7; V: TRBV30; D: NA
CDR3: CASETAGGVQYF; DNA: TGTGCCAGCGAAACCGCGGGGGGGGTTCAGTACTTC; size: NA; J: TRBJ2-4; V: TRBV7-9; D: TRBD2
CDR3: CASSEEGTGGYEQYF; DNA: TGTGCCAGCAGTGAAGAGGGGACAGGGGGTTACGAGCAGTACTTC; size: once; J: TRBJ2-7; V: TRBV6-1; D: TRBD1